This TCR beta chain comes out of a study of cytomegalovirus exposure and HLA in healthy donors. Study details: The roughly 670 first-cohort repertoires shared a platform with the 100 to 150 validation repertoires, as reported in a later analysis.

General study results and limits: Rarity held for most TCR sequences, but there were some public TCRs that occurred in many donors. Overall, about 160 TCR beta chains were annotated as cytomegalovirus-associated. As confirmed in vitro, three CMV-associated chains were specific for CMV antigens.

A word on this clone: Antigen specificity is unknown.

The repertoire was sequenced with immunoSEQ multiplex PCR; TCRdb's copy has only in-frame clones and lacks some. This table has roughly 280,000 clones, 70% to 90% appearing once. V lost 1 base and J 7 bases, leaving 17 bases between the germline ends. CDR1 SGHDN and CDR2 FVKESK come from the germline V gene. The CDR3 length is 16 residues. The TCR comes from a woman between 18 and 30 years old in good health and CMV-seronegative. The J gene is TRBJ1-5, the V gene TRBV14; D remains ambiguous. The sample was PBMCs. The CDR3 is CASSQVGGAREQPQHF. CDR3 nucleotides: TGTGCCAGCAGCCAAGTTGGAGGCGCAAGGGAGCAGCCCCAGCATTTT.